This paragraph covers one T cell receptor (beta chain) sequence. These data belong to a study of blood T cell repertoires in COVID-19. Overall study context: The origin of the acute and convalescent COVID-19 samples was the United States, Italy and Spain. In each case, the material was cDNA or gDNA derived from T cells, B-cell-depleted T cells, or PBMCs.

Germline V CDR1 and CDR2: LGHDT, YNNKEL (reference sequence). The CDR3 has 15 residues. The trim removed 4 bases at V and 6 bases at J, leaving 6 bases unmatched. Clones were sequenced by immunoSEQ multiplex PCR, and TCRdb holds only the in-frame ones, with some missing. The sample yields 15,000 or so clones, about 88% seen once. The sequence was obtained from a woman older than 75 with COVID-19, enrolled during active disease. The sample consisted of peripheral blood. The chain uses TRBV3-1 (or the pseudogene TRBV3-2) and TRBJ2-1; 10 bases map to TRBD1. CDR3 protein: CASSPRTGGPNEQFF. In DNA form, the CDR3 reads TGTGCCAGCAGCCCCCGGACAGGGGGTCCCAATGAGCAGTTCTTC.